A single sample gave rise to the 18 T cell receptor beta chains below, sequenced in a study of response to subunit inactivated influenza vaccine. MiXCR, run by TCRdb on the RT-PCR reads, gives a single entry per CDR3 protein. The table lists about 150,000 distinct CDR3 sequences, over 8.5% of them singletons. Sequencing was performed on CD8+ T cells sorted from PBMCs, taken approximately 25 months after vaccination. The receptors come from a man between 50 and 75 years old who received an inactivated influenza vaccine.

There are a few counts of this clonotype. CDR3 residues: CAGGQGQYIYGYTF. The CDR3 nucleotides read TGTGCCGGCGGACAGGGACAGTATATCTATGGCTACACCTTC. The chain is built from TRBV30 and TRBJ1-2, with 8 nucleotides matching TRBD1. This CDR3 is built from 14 residues. V shed 8 bases and J 4 bases; nucleotides not matched to a gene: 12. CDR1 is GTSNPN, CDR2 SVGIG, per germline (reference sequence).

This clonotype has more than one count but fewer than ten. CDR3 sequence (DNA): TGTGCCAGCACCGGAGCGGGAGGCTCCTACGAGCAGTACTTC. This gives the protein CASTGAGGSYEQYF. The chain has TRBV7-2 and TRBJ2-7; 9 positions match TRBD2. Per the germline V gene, CDR1 is SGHTA and CDR2 is FQGNSA. Trimming cost V 7 bases and J 0 bases; bases outside gene matches: 4. There are 14 residues in the CDR3. The whole variable domain, filled in from reference TRBV7-2 and TRBJ2-7, reads GAGVSQSPSNKVTEKGKDVELRCDPISGHTALYWYRQSLGQGLEFLIYFQGNSAPDKSGLPSDRFSAERTGGSVSTLTIQRTQQEDSAVYLCASTGAGGSYEQYFGPGTRLTVT.

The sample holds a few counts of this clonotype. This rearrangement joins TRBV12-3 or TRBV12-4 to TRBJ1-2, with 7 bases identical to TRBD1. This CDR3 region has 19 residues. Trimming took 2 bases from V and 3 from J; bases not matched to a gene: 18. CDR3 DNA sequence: TGTGCCAGCAGTTTATCCCTGCGGCAGGGGGACTATGGAGACTATGGCTACACCTTC. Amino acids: CASSLSLRQGDYGDYGYTF.

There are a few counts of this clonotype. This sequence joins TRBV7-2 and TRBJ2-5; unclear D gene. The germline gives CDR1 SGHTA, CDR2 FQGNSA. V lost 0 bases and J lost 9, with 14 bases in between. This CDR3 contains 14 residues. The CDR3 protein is CASSLAVLPEAQYF. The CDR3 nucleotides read TGTGCCAGCAGCTTAGCGGTCCTACCTGAGGCCCAGTACTTC.

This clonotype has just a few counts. CDR3 in DNA: TGTGCCAGCAGCTTAGGGCCCAGGGGGCAGCCCCAGCATTTT. Encoded protein: CASSLGPRGQPQHF. The chain links TRBV11-2 to TRBJ1-5; 7 bases match TRBD1. Unmatched junction bases numbered 4, after V lost 1 base and J lost 7 bases. Germline values: CDR1 SGHAT, CDR2 FQNNGV. There are 14 residues in the CDR3.

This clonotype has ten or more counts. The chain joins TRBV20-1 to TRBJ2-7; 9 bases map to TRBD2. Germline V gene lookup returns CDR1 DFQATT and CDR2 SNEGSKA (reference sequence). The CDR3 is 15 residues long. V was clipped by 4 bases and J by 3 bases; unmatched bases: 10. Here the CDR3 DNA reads TGCAGTGCTACTTTAGGACTAGCGCTCTTCTACGAGCAGTACTTC. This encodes CSATLGLALFYEQYF.

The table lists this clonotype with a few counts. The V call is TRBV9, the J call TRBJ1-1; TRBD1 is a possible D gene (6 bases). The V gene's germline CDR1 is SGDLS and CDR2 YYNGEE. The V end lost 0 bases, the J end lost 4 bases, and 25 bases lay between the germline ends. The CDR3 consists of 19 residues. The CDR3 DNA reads TGTGCCAGCAGCGTAGACGGCGTCAGGGGATTTGGATCGGGCACTGAAGCTTTCTTT. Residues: CASSVDGVRGFGSGTEAFF.

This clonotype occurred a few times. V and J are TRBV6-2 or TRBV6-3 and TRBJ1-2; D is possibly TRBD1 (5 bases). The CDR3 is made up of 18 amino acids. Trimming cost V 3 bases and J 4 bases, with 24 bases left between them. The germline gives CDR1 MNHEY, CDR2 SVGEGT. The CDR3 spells CASSYTSGANPPTYGYTF. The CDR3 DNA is TGTGCCAGCAGTTATACGAGCGGGGCGAACCCGCCGACCTATGGCTACACCTTC.

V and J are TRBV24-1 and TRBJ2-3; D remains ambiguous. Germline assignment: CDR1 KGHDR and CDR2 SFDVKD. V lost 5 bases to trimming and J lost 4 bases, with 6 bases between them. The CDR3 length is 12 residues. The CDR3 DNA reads TGTGCCACCAGTGTTTTAGCAGATACGCAGTATTTT. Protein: CATSVLADTQYF.

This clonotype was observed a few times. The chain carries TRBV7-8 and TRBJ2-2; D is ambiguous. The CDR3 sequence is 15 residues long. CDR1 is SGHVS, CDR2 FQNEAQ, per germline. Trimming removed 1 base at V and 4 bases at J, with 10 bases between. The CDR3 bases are TGTGCCAGCAGCTTAGGGCCAGGCTCCACCGGGGAGCTGTTTTTT. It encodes CASSLGPGSTGELFF.

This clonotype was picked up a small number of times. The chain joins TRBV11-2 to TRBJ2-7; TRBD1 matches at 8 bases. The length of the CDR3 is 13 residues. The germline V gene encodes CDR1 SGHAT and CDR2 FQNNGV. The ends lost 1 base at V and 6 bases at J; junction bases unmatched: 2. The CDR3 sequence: CASSLGTGLEQYF. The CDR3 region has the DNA TGTGCCAGCAGCTTAGGGACAGGGCTCGAGCAGTACTTC.

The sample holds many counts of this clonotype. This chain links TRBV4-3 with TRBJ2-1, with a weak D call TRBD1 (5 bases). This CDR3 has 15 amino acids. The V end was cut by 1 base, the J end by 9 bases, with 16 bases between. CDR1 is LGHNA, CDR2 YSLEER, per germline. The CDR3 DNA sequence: TGCGCCAGCAGCCAAGCCTGGGGCGTTCGTAGTGAGCAGTTCTTC. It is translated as CASSQAWGVRSEQFF.

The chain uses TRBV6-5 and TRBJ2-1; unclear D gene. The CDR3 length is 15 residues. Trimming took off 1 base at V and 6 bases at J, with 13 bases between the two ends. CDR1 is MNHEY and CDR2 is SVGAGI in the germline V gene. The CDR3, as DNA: TGTGCCAGCAGTTACTACGGGCCCCAAGGCAATGAGCAGTTCTTC. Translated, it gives CASSYYGPQGNEQFF.

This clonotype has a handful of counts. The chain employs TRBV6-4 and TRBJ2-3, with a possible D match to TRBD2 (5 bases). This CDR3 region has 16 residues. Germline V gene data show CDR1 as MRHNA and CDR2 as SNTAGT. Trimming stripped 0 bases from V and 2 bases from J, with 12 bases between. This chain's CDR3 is CASSDSIAGDTDTQYF. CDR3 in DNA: TGTGCCAGCAGTGACTCGATAGCCGGGGACACAGATACGCAGTATTTT.

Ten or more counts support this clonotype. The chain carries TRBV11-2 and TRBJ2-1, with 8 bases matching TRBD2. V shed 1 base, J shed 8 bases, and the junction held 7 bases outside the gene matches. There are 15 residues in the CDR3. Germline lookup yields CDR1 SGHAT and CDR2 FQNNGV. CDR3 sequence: CASSLVPGGLDEQFF. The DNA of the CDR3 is TGTGCCAGCAGCTTAGTTCCGGGGGGGCTCGATGAGCAGTTCTTC.

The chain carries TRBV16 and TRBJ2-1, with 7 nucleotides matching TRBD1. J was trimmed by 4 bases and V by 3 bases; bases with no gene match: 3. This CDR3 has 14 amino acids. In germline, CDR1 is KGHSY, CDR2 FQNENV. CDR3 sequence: CASSQEQGYNEQFF. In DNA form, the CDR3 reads TGTGCCAGCAGCCAGGAACAGGGGTACAATGAGCAGTTCTTC.

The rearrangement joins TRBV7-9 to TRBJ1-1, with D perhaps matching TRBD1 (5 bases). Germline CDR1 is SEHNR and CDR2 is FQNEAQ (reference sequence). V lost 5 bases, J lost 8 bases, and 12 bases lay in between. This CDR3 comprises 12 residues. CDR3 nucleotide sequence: TGTGCCAGCAGCGTTGGGGGATCAGAAGCTTTCTTT. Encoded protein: CASSVGGSEAFF. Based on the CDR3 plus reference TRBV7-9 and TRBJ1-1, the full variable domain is DTGVSQNPRHKITKRGQNVTFRCDPISEHNRLYWYRQTLGQGPEFLTYFQNEAQLEKSRLLSDRFSAERPKGSFSTLEIQRTEQGDSAMYLCASSVGGSEAFFGQGTRLTVV.

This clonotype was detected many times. The CDR3 bases are TGCGCCAGCAGCCACTGGGAGAACTACGAGCAGTACTTC. Its translation: CASSHWENYEQYF. This chain joins TRBV4-1 and TRBJ2-7; D might be TRBD2 (5 bases). This CDR3 is 13 amino acids long. Germline CDR1 and CDR2: MGHRA and YSYEKL. V lost 3 bases and J lost 3, with 9 bases in between.